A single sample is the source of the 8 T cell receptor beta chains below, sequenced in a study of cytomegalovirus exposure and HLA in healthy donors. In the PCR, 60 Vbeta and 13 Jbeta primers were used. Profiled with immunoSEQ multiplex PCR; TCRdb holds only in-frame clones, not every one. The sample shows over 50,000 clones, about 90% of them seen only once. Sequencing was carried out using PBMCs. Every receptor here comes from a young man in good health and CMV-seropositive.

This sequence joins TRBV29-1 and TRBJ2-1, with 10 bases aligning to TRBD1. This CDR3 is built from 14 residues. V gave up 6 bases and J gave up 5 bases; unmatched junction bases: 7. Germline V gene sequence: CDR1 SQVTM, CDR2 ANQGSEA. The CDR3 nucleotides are TGCAGCGTACCCGGACAGGGGGAGGACAATGAGCAGTTCTTC. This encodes CSVPGQGEDNEQFF.

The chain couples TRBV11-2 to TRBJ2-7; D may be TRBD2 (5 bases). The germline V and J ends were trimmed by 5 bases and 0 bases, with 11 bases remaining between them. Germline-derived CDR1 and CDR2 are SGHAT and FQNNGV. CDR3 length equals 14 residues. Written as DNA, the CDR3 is TGTGCCAGCAGCCGGGGTCGGAGCTCCTACGAGCAGTACTTC. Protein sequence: CASSRGRSSYEQYF.

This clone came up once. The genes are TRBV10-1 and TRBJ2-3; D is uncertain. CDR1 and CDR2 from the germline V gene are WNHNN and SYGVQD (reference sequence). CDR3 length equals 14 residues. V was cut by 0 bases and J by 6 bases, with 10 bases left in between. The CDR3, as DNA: TGCGCCAGCAGTGAGTCTCCTGCTCAGGATACGCAGTATTTT. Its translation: CASSESPAQDTQYF.

CDR3 in DNA: TGTGCCAGCAGCTTACCCCGGGTAGCGGACTCCTACAATGAGCAGTTCTTC. Its protein product is CASSLPRVADSYNEQFF. The rearrangement joins TRBV7-8 to TRBJ2-1; D possibly corresponds to TRBD2 (6 bases). The CDR3 consists of 17 residues. Germline values: CDR1 SGHVS, CDR2 FQNEAQ. Trimming removed 2 bases from V and 0 bases from J, with 14 bases in between.

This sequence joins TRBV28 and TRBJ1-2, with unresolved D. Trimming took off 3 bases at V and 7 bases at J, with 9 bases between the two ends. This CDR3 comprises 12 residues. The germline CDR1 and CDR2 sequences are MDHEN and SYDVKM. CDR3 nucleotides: TGTGCCAGCAGTTTCCCCGGGTCTGGCTACACCTTC. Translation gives CASSFPGSGYTF.

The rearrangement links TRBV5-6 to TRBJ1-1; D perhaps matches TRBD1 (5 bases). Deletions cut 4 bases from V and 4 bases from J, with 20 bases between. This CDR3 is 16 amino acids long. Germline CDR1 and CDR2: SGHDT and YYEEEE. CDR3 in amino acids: CASSPEAAGEGTEAFF. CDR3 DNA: TGTGCCAGCAGCCCCGAGGCCGCGGGGGAAGGCACTGAAGCTTTCTTT.

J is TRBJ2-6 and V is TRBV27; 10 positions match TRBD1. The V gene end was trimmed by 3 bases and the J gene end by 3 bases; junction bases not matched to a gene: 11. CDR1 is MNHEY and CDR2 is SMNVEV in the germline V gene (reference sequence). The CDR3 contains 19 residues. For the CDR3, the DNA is TGTGCCAGCAGTTTTAAGGGACAGGGGACGTTAAGTGGGGCCAACGTCCTGACTTTC. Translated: CASSFKGQGTLSGANVLTF.

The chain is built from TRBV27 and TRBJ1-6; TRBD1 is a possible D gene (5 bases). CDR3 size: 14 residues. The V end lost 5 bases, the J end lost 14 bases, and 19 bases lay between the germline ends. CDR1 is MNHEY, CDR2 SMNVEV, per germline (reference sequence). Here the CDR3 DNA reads TGTGCCAGCAGTCCCCTCCAGGGCAATTTGGCCCTCCACTTT. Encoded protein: CASSPLQGNLALHF.